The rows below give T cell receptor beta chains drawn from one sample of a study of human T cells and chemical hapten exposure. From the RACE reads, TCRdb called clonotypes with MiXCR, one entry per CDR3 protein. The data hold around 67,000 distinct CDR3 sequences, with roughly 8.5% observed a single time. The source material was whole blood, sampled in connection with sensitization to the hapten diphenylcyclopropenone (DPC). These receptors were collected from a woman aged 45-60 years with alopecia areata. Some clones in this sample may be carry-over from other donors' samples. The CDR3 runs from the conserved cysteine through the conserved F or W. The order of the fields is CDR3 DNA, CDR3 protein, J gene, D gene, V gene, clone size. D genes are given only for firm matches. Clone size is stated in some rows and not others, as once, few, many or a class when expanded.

CDR3 DNA: TGTGCCAGCAGTTCCCCGGACAGGGTAGATGGCTACACCTTC; CDR3 protein: CASSSPDRVDGYTF; J gene: TRBJ1-2; D gene: TRBD1; V gene: TRBV12-3/TRBV12-4; clone size: many
CDR3 DNA: TGTGCCAGCCACACATTCAGGGAGAACACTGAAGCTTTCTTT; CDR3 protein: CASHTFRENTEAFF; J gene: TRBJ1-1; D gene: .; V gene: TRBV6-5; clone size: .
CDR3 DNA: TGTGCCAGCAGCCAAGTCGGAGGGGACAGTTCCTACAATGAGCAGTTCTTC; CDR3 protein: CASSQVGGDSSYNEQFF; J gene: TRBJ2-1; D gene: .; V gene: TRBV3-1; clone size: .
CDR3 DNA: TGTGCCATCAGTGAGTCGGGCAGATACTACGAGCAGTACTTC; CDR3 protein: CAISESGRYYEQYF; J gene: TRBJ2-7; D gene: .; V gene: TRBV10-3; clone size: few
CDR3 DNA: TGTGCCAGCAGCCTGGTGCCGGGAGGGCCCTATGAGCAGTTCTTC; CDR3 protein: CASSLVPGGPYEQFF; J gene: TRBJ2-1; D gene: TRBD2; V gene: TRBV7-2; clone size: .
CDR3 DNA: TGTGCCAGCAGCCCAGATAATTTCCAAATGAACACTGAAGCTTTCTTT; CDR3 protein: CASSPDNFQMNTEAFF; J gene: TRBJ1-1; D gene: .; V gene: TRBV28; clone size: many
CDR3 DNA: TGCAGTGCCGGAGGGGTAAAGCCCCAGCATTTT; CDR3 protein: CSAGGVKPQHF; J gene: TRBJ1-5; D gene: .; V gene: TRBV20-1; clone size: many
CDR3 DNA: TGTGCCAGCAGGCCCGGGACTGGGCTCCCTAGGGGTTACGAGCAGTACTTC; CDR3 protein: CASRPGTGLPRGYEQYF; J gene: TRBJ2-7; D gene: .; V gene: TRBV27; clone size: .
CDR3 DNA: TGCAGCGTTGAGGTCGGGACTAGCCTTTACAATGAGCAGTTCTTC; CDR3 protein: CSVEVGTSLYNEQFF; J gene: TRBJ2-1; D gene: TRBD2; V gene: TRBV29-1; clone size: few
CDR3 DNA: TGCAGCGTTGAAGGGGTAGGGATTGACGCCGGGGAGCTGTTTTTT; CDR3 protein: CSVEGVGIDAGELFF; J gene: TRBJ2-2; D gene: .; V gene: TRBV29-1; clone size: many
CDR3 DNA: TGCGCCAGCAGCCAAGCGGGGGGGGGAAGGGCTGAGCAGTTCTTC; CDR3 protein: CASSQAGGGRAEQFF; J gene: TRBJ2-1; D gene: TRBD2; V gene: TRBV4-1; clone size: .
CDR3 DNA: TGCAGCGTGGTCGACAGCAATAGCAATCAGCCCCAGCATTTT; CDR3 protein: CSVVDSNSNQPQHF; J gene: TRBJ1-5; D gene: .; V gene: TRBV29-1; clone size: many
CDR3 DNA: TGTGCCAGCACCGGGACAGCCGTTGAAGCTTTCTTT; CDR3 protein: CASTGTAVEAFF; J gene: TRBJ1-1; D gene: TRBD1; V gene: TRBV6-6; clone size: few
CDR3 DNA: TGTGCCAGCAGTTATATTCCGGGACAGGGGAGCTCCTATAATTCACCCCTCCACTTT; CDR3 protein: CASSYIPGQGSSYNSPLHF; J gene: TRBJ1-6; D gene: TRBD1; V gene: TRBV6-2/TRBV6-3; clone size: many
CDR3 DNA: TGTGCCAGCAGTTATCTGGAGAGGGGTGGAGAGCAGTTCTTC; CDR3 protein: CASSYLERGGEQFF; J gene: TRBJ2-1; D gene: .; V gene: TRBV6-2/TRBV6-3; clone size: .
CDR3 DNA: TGTGCCAGCAGTTACGAAGAGTCCCAGTACTTC; CDR3 protein: CASSYEESQYF; J gene: TRBJ2-5; D gene: .; V gene: TRBV6-5; clone size: .
CDR3 DNA: TGTGCCAGCAGATCCGCCCTGGACACTGAAGCTTTCTTT; CDR3 protein: CASRSALDTEAFF; J gene: TRBJ1-1; D gene: .; V gene: TRBV5-6; clone size: few
CDR3 DNA: TGCAGCGTGGACAGGGGGATAGGCTATGGCTACACCTTC; CDR3 protein: CSVDRGIGYGYTF; J gene: TRBJ1-2; D gene: TRBD1; V gene: TRBV29-1; clone size: many
CDR3 DNA: TGTGCCAGCAGTTCCACGCGGGGAGGGTTCGGCAATCAGCCCCAGCATTTT; CDR3 protein: CASSSTRGGFGNQPQHF; J gene: TRBJ1-5; D gene: .; V gene: TRBV6-2/TRBV6-3; clone size: many
CDR3 DNA: TGTGCCAGCAGTCAACCGGGACACAACTACGAGCAGTACTTC; CDR3 protein: CASSQPGHNYEQYF; J gene: TRBJ2-7; D gene: .; V gene: TRBV12-3/TRBV12-4; clone size: few
CDR3 DNA: TGTGCCAGCAGCAAAGCCAGGAAGCGGGGGGGCCTAGATACGCAGTATTTT; CDR3 protein: CASSKARKRGGLDTQYF; J gene: TRBJ2-3; D gene: .; V gene: TRBV21-1; clone size: .
CDR3 DNA: TGCAGCGTAGGCCCCGGAGGGACTCGGGACGAGCAGTACTTC; CDR3 protein: CSVGPGGTRDEQYF; J gene: TRBJ2-7; D gene: .; V gene: TRBV29-1; clone size: few
CDR3 DNA: TGTGCCAGCAGTGAACAGGACAGGGGGACCTACGAGCAGTACTTC; CDR3 protein: CASSEQDRGTYEQYF; J gene: TRBJ2-7; D gene: TRBD1; V gene: TRBV25-1; clone size: .
CDR3 DNA: TGTGCCAGCCTCGATAGCGGGAGGGCCAACAATGAGCAGTTCTTC; CDR3 protein: CASLDSGRANNEQFF; J gene: TRBJ2-1; D gene: TRBD2; V gene: TRBV2; clone size: .
CDR3 DNA: TGTGCCAGCAGCCCAGGGGCAAGCAATCAGCCCCAGCATTTT; CDR3 protein: CASSPGASNQPQHF; J gene: TRBJ1-5; D gene: .; V gene: TRBV7-9; clone size: few
CDR3 DNA: TGTGCCAGCAGCCTAGGACAGCTCACAGATACGCAGTATTTT; CDR3 protein: CASSLGQLTDTQYF; J gene: TRBJ2-3; D gene: .; V gene: TRBV3-1; clone size: few
CDR3 DNA: TGTGCCACCAGCCCTCGACAAGCGAACACTGAAGCTTTCTTT; CDR3 protein: CATSPRQANTEAFF; J gene: TRBJ1-1; D gene: .; V gene: TRBV15; clone size: .
CDR3 DNA: TGTGCCAGCAGCCTAGGGGGGGCTAGCAATCAGCCCCAGCATTTT; CDR3 protein: CASSLGGASNQPQHF; J gene: TRBJ1-5; D gene: .; V gene: TRBV6-6; clone size: .
CDR3 DNA: TGCAGTGCTACCGGGACGGGCTTCTACGAGCAGTACTTC; CDR3 protein: CSATGTGFYEQYF; J gene: TRBJ2-7; D gene: .; V gene: TRBV20-1; clone size: many
CDR3 DNA: TGTGCTAGTGGTTTTAGCCGGGACAGGGGCATGAACACTGAAGCTTTCTTT; CDR3 protein: CASGFSRDRGMNTEAFF; J gene: TRBJ1-1; D gene: TRBD1; V gene: TRBV12-5; clone size: few
CDR3 DNA: TGTGCCAGCAGTGAGACAGGAAGCTATGGCTACACCTTC; CDR3 protein: CASSETGSYGYTF; J gene: TRBJ1-2; D gene: .; V gene: TRBV27; clone size: many
CDR3 DNA: TGTGCCACCAGTGACCGGGGGATGAGAGATACGCAGTATTTT; CDR3 protein: CATSDRGMRDTQYF; J gene: TRBJ2-3; D gene: .; V gene: TRBV24-1; clone size: .
CDR3 DNA: TGTGCCAGCAGTCCGGGGACAGGGGGAGGTTTATCGGATGGCTACACCTTC; CDR3 protein: CASSPGTGGGLSDGYTF; J gene: TRBJ1-2; D gene: TRBD1; V gene: TRBV12-3/TRBV12-4; clone size: few
CDR3 DNA: TGTGCCAGCAGCTCCCCCGGCAGGGTCTCCCTTTTGGGCTATGGCTACACCTTC; CDR3 protein: CASSSPGRVSLLGYGYTF; J gene: TRBJ1-2; D gene: .; V gene: TRBV5-4; clone size: .
CDR3 DNA: TGCAGTGCTAGAGGTGACTACGAGCAGTACTTC; CDR3 protein: CSARGDYEQYF; J gene: TRBJ2-7; D gene: .; V gene: TRBV20-1; clone size: many
CDR3 DNA: TGTGCCGTGCAGGTGTTCTCTGGAAACACCATATATTTT; CDR3 protein: CAVQVFSGNTIYF; J gene: TRBJ1-3; D gene: .; V gene: TRBV21-1; clone size: few
CDR3 DNA: TGCGCCAGCAGCTTGGAAGCAGGCCCTCAAGAGACCCAGTACTTC; CDR3 protein: CASSLEAGPQETQYF; J gene: TRBJ2-5; D gene: .; V gene: TRBV5-1; clone size: .
CDR3 DNA: TGTGCCAGCAGCCAAGGACTAGCGGGGCAAGAGACCCAGTACTTC; CDR3 protein: CASSQGLAGQETQYF; J gene: TRBJ2-5; D gene: TRBD2; V gene: TRBV4-2; clone size: few
CDR3 DNA: TGTGCCAGCAGTTCAGACAGGGGTGATGCTTTCTTT; CDR3 protein: CASSSDRGDAFF; J gene: TRBJ1-1; D gene: TRBD1; V gene: TRBV12-3/TRBV12-4; clone size: many
CDR3 DNA: TGTGCCAGCTCACCACGAGAGGGTTCCTTCGACAGGGGGCCTGGAAACACTGAAGCTTTCTTT; CDR3 protein: CASSPREGSFDRGPGNTEAFF; J gene: TRBJ1-1; D gene: TRBD1; V gene: TRBV18; clone size: few
CDR3 DNA: TGCGCCAGCAGCTTGGGCCAGGGGAACCTTAATGAAAAACTGTTTTTT; CDR3 protein: CASSLGQGNLNEKLFF; J gene: TRBJ1-4; D gene: .; V gene: TRBV5-1; clone size: few
CDR3 DNA: TGTGCCATCAGTGAGTCGGGGGGAATCTCCTACGAGCAGTACTTC; CDR3 protein: CAISESGGISYEQYF; J gene: TRBJ2-7; D gene: .; V gene: TRBV10-3; clone size: .
CDR3 DNA: TGTGCCAGCAGCCCGGACCTTGACAGAGTATACGAGCAGTACTTC; CDR3 protein: CASSPDLDRVYEQYF; J gene: TRBJ2-7; D gene: .; V gene: TRBV5-6; clone size: many
CDR3 DNA: TGTGCCAGCATAGACAGGGGGAACACTGAAGCTTTCTTT; CDR3 protein: CASIDRGNTEAFF; J gene: TRBJ1-1; D gene: TRBD1; V gene: TRBV6-6; clone size: many
CDR3 DNA: TGTGCCAGCAGTTACGACAGGGTCATGAACACTGAAGCTTTCTTT; CDR3 protein: CASSYDRVMNTEAFF; J gene: TRBJ1-1; D gene: TRBD1; V gene: TRBV5-6; clone size: many